A selection of T cell receptor beta chains follows, all from one sample in a study of blood T cell repertoires in COVID-19. Only in-frame clones appear in the TCRdb table, and some are missing; sequencing was by immunoSEQ multiplex PCR. The repertoire has approximately 260,000 clones, around 86% of them found once; the top ten carry about 4%. The material sequenced was peripheral blood. These receptors all come from a man between 18 and 29 years old with active or convalescent COVID-19. Each CDR3 is given with its conserved first and last residue. Each record gives: V gene, D gene, J gene, clone size, CDR3 protein, CDR3 DNA. A D gene is named only where the DNA matches it firmly. Some rows mark clone size as missing; the rest say once, few, many or name a class of expanded clone.

v_call: TRBV7-9
d_call: NA
j_call: TRBJ1-2
clone_size: once
cdr3_aa: CASSRRGWGYTF
cdr3_nt: TGTGCCAGCAGCAGGAGGGGTTGGGGCTACACCTTC

v_call: TRBV6-1
d_call: TRBD1
j_call: TRBJ2-2
clone_size: few
cdr3_aa: CASSEKGTAAPTGELFF
cdr3_nt: TGTGCCAGCAGTGAAAAAGGGACAGCTGCTCCCACCGGGGAGCTGTTTTTT

v_call: TRBV6-5
d_call: NA
j_call: TRBJ2-3
clone_size: NA
cdr3_aa: CAIWEQGSTDTQYF
cdr3_nt: TGTGCCATATGGGAACAGGGATCCACAGATACGCAGTATTTT

v_call: TRBV7-9
d_call: TRBD2
j_call: TRBJ2-1
clone_size: NA
cdr3_aa: CASSPGGEQFF
cdr3_nt: TGTGCCAGCAGTCCGGGAGGGGAGCAGTTCTTC

v_call: TRBV6-2/TRBV6-3
d_call: NA
j_call: TRBJ1-5
clone_size: few
cdr3_aa: CASSRHYSNQPQHF
cdr3_nt: TGTGCCAGCAGTCGGCACTATAGCAATCAGCCCCAGCATTTT

v_call: TRBV7-9
d_call: NA
j_call: TRBJ2-1
clone_size: NA
cdr3_aa: CASSLDAGFYNEQFF
cdr3_nt: TGTGCCAGCAGCTTAGACGCGGGTTTCTACAATGAGCAGTTCTTC

v_call: TRBV23-1
d_call: NA
j_call: TRBJ1-1
clone_size: NA
cdr3_aa: CATKSDKGWAFF
cdr3_nt: TGCGCAACGAAGTCGGACAAGGGTTGGGCTTTCTTT

v_call: TRBV9
d_call: NA
j_call: TRBJ2-2
clone_size: NA
cdr3_aa: CASSWESNTGELFF
cdr3_nt: TGTGCCAGCAGCTGGGAGTCGAACACCGGGGAGCTGTTTTTT

v_call: TRBV6-5
d_call: NA
j_call: TRBJ1-2
clone_size: NA
cdr3_aa: CASSYERANYGYTF
cdr3_nt: TGTGCCAGCAGTTACGAGAGGGCTAACTATGGCTACACCTTC

v_call: TRBV7-3
d_call: NA
j_call: TRBJ1-2
clone_size: NA
cdr3_aa: CASSLTPTDRPYGYTF
cdr3_nt: TGTGCCAGCAGCTTAACGCCGACTGACCGTCCCTATGGCTACACCTTC

v_call: TRBV6-5
d_call: NA
j_call: TRBJ2-7
clone_size: NA
cdr3_aa: CASSSAGNVDEQYF
cdr3_nt: TGTGCCAGCAGCTCCGCCGGGAACGTGGACGAGCAGTACTTC

v_call: TRBV10-2
d_call: NA
j_call: TRBJ2-2
clone_size: NA
cdr3_aa: CASSETRVGELFF
cdr3_nt: TGCGCCAGCAGTGAGACCAGGGTAGGGGAGCTGTTTTTT

v_call: TRBV19
d_call: TRBD1
j_call: TRBJ1-3
clone_size: NA
cdr3_aa: CASRARDRGLPSSGNTIYF
cdr3_nt: TGTGCCAGCCGGGCCCGGGACAGGGGGCTTCCCAGCTCTGGAAACACCATATATTTT

v_call: TRBV5-5
d_call: NA
j_call: TRBJ1-3
clone_size: NA
cdr3_aa: CASSLGFWGDLSGNTIYF
cdr3_nt: TGTGCCAGCAGCTTGGGATTTTGGGGGGACCTCTCTGGAAACACCATATATTTT

v_call: TRBV6-5
d_call: NA
j_call: TRBJ1-1
clone_size: NA
cdr3_aa: CAILGALKTEAFF
cdr3_nt: TGTGCCATCCTGGGGGCACTTAAGACTGAAGCTTTCTTT

v_call: TRBV5-6
d_call: NA
j_call: TRBJ2-1
clone_size: NA
cdr3_aa: CASSLVRRRHYNEQFF
cdr3_nt: TGTGCCAGCAGCTTGGTGCGACGGAGGCACTACAATGAGCAGTTCTTC

v_call: TRBV29-1
d_call: TRBD2
j_call: TRBJ2-7
clone_size: NA
cdr3_aa: CSVETGGVRSYEQYF
cdr3_nt: TGCAGCGTTGAAACGGGGGGGGTAAGATCCTACGAGCAGTACTTC

v_call: TRBV4-2
d_call: TRBD1
j_call: TRBJ2-7
clone_size: NA
cdr3_aa: CASSQEASDRGREQYF
cdr3_nt: TGTGCCAGCAGCCAAGAGGCTTCGGACAGGGGACGCGAGCAGTACTTC

v_call: TRBV3-1/TRBV3-2
d_call: TRBD2
j_call: TRBJ2-4
clone_size: NA
cdr3_aa: CASSLGGTLAKNIQYF
cdr3_nt: TGTGCCAGCAGCCTCGGGGGGACTCTAGCCAAAAACATTCAGTACTTC

v_call: TRBV30
d_call: TRBD1
j_call: TRBJ2-5
clone_size: NA
cdr3_aa: CAWSQDRGWETQYF
cdr3_nt: TGTGCCTGGAGTCAGGACAGGGGGTGGGAGACCCAGTACTTC

v_call: TRBV11-2
d_call: TRBD1
j_call: TRBJ2-1
clone_size: NA
cdr3_aa: CASSFVTGDASSYNEQFF
cdr3_nt: TGTGCCAGCAGCTTCGTGACAGGGGACGCAAGCTCCTACAATGAGCAGTTCTTC

v_call: TRBV28
d_call: TRBD2
j_call: TRBJ2-3
clone_size: NA
cdr3_aa: CASSRLAGFQDTQYF
cdr3_nt: TGTGCCAGCAGCCGACTAGCGGGCTTTCAAGATACGCAGTATTTT

v_call: TRBV28
d_call: NA
j_call: TRBJ2-3
clone_size: NA
cdr3_aa: CASSLIRQAEGTQYF
cdr3_nt: TGTGCCAGCAGTTTAATTCGACAGGCGGAAGGTACGCAGTATTTT

v_call: TRBV7-2
d_call: NA
j_call: TRBJ1-1
clone_size: NA
cdr3_aa: CASSIQIMNTEAFF
cdr3_nt: TGTGCCAGCAGCATTCAGATTATGAACACTGAAGCTTTCTTT

v_call: TRBV18
d_call: TRBD1
j_call: TRBJ2-3
clone_size: NA
cdr3_aa: CASSPKGAVDTQYF
cdr3_nt: TGTGCCAGCTCACCAAAGGGGGCCGTAGATACGCAGTATTTT

v_call: TRBV6-1
d_call: NA
j_call: TRBJ1-6
clone_size: NA
cdr3_aa: CASSETRNSPLHF
cdr3_nt: TGTGCCAGCAGTGAGACACGTAATTCACCCCTCCACTTT

v_call: TRBV7-9
d_call: TRBD1
j_call: TRBJ1-2
clone_size: once
cdr3_aa: CASSLDGTDGYTF
cdr3_nt: TGTGCCAGCAGCTTAGACGGGACAGATGGCTACACCTTC

v_call: TRBV27
d_call: NA
j_call: TRBJ2-1
clone_size: NA
cdr3_aa: CASSLFREQFF
cdr3_nt: TGTGCCAGCAGTTTATTCCGGGAGCAGTTCTTC

v_call: TRBV19
d_call: NA
j_call: TRBJ1-4
clone_size: NA
cdr3_aa: CASGEFNEKLFF
cdr3_nt: TGTGCCAGTGGGGAGTTTAATGAAAAACTGTTTTTT

v_call: TRBV12-3/TRBV12-4
d_call: NA
j_call: TRBJ1-2
clone_size: NA
cdr3_aa: CASGPHEGEGYTF
cdr3_nt: TGTGCCAGCGGGCCCCACGAGGGAGAGGGCTACACCTTC

v_call: TRBV5-1
d_call: NA
j_call: TRBJ2-6
clone_size: NA
cdr3_aa: CASGLSGSGANVLTF
cdr3_nt: TGCGCCAGCGGACTATCGGGCTCTGGGGCCAACGTCCTGACTTTC